The entry below describes one T cell receptor beta chain. Sequencing was performed with immunoSEQ multiplex PCR; in TCRdb, only in-frame clones are kept and a portion is missing. The table records about 2.1 million clones, 85% to 95% of them present only once. The naive CD8 population came from CD45RO-negative cells selected for CCR7, without terminally differentiated effector memory CD45RA+ cells. The germline V and J ends were trimmed by 5 bases and 0 bases, with 14 bases remaining between them. This CDR3 is built from 15 residues. CDR1 and CDR2 (germline): PRHDT, FYEKMQ (reference sequence). These data are taken from a study of shared clonotypes between healthy human individuals.

Sequencing input: naive CD8+ T cells from PBMCs. The TCR sequence derives from a man between 18 and 29 years old in good health. Some clones in this sample may be carry-over from other donors' samples. J is TRBJ2-7 and V is TRBV13; D remains unclear. CDR3 bases: TGTGCCAGCAGCCACCCCACGGGCCTCTCCTACGAGCAGTACTTC. This sequence encodes CASSHPTGLSYEQYF.